What follows are 32 T cell receptor beta chains derived from one specimen sequenced in a study of type 1 regulatory T cells. Overall study results and limits: Tr1 cells had a more restricted TCR repertoire than non-Tr1 cells.

The antigens of these receptors remain unknown. MiXCR, applied by TCRdb to the reads, yields one record per CDR3 protein. The sample lists tens of thousands of distinct CDR3 sequences; more than 20% were seen once. The sequencing sample was made of cultured type 1 regulatory T (Tr1) cells, either the whole culture or a sorted fraction (not recorded which). These TCRs come from a human donor in good health.

This clonotype was counted a few times. The rearrangement joins TRBV12-3 or TRBV12-4 to TRBJ2-1; 12 bases are a match to TRBD2. With 3 bases clipped from V and 7 bases from J, the junction kept 1 base outside the gene matches. The CDR3 is 14 residues long. The CDR3 protein is CASSFGTSGNEQFF. DNA for the CDR3: TGTGCCAGCAGTTTCGGGACTAGCGGGAATGAGCAGTTCTTC.

The rearrangement uses TRBV20-1 and TRBJ2-1; no clear D gene. The CDR3 extends over 12 amino acids. V was cut by 5 bases and J by 4 bases, with 9 bases left in between. Germline CDR1 and CDR2: DFQATT and SNEGSKA (reference sequence). CDR3 sequence reads: CSAPLTYNEQFF. The CDR3 bases are TGCAGTGCTCCCCTCACTTACAATGAGCAGTTCTTC.

V and J are TRBV5-1 and TRBJ2-7; D is unresolved. Trimming removed 2 bases from V and 5 bases from J, with 8 bases in between. The CDR3 is made up of 12 amino acids. The V gene's germline CDR1 is SGHRS and CDR2 YFSETQ. The CDR3 region is CASSFGEDEQYF. Written as DNA, the CDR3 is TGCGCCAGCAGCTTCGGAGAAGACGAGCAGTACTTC.

This clonotype was detected only a few times. The gene calls are TRBV5-1 and TRBJ1-5; 10 bases agree with TRBD1. CDR1 is SGHRS and CDR2 is YFSETQ in the germline V gene. V gave up 4 bases and J gave up 5 bases; unmatched junction bases: 3. This CDR3 has 14 amino acids. CDR3 region: CASSAGTGDQPQHF. In DNA form, the CDR3 reads TGCGCCAGCAGCGCCGGGACAGGGGATCAGCCCCAGCATTTT.

The J gene is TRBJ2-5, the V gene TRBV5-1; 12 bases map to TRBD2. Germline CDR1 and CDR2: SGHRS and YFSETQ. Trimming removed 3 bases from V and 4 bases from J; junction bases left unmatched: 4. There are 15 residues in the CDR3. The DNA of the CDR3 is TGCGCCAGCAGCTGGACTAGCGGGGACCGAGAGACCCAGTACTTC. Its protein product is CASSWTSGDRETQYF. Complete variable domain (other parts from reference TRBV5-1 and TRBJ2-5): KAGVTQTPRYLIKTRGQQVTLSCSPISGHRSVSWYQQTPGQGLQFLFEYFSETQRNKGNFPGRFSGRQFSNSRSEMNVSTLELGDSALYLCASSWTSGDRETQYFGPGTRLLVL.

Only a few counts were recorded for this clonotype. J is TRBJ1-1 and V is TRBV18; 7 bases agree with TRBD1. J lost 0 bases, V lost 1 base, and 2 bases had no gene match. CDR1 and CDR2 from the germline V gene are KGHSH and LQKENI. The CDR3 runs 15 residues. This chain's CDR3 is CASSPQGQLNTEAFF. CDR3 nucleotides: TGTGCCAGCTCACCACAGGGACAGTTGAACACTGAAGCTTTCTTT.

The J gene is TRBJ2-1, the V gene TRBV5-1; 7 positions agree with TRBD2. Germline-derived CDR1 and CDR2 are SGHRS and YFSETQ. The CDR3 runs to 14 residues. The trim removed 6 bases at V and 7 bases at J, leaving 10 bases unmatched. The CDR3 sequence is CASKPTGGLNEQFF. The CDR3 DNA sequence: TGCGCCAGCAAGCCGACGGGAGGTTTAAATGAGCAGTTCTTC.

This clonotype has just a few counts. This sequence joins TRBV9 and TRBJ2-7; possibly TRBD2 for D (6 bases). V gave up 4 bases and J gave up 1 base, with 12 bases separating them. Germline V lookup: CDR1 SGDLS, CDR2 YYNGEE. The CDR3 spans 14 residues. Here the CDR3 reads CASSPRLGSYEQYF. CDR3 sequence (DNA): TGTGCCAGCAGCCCCCGACTAGGGTCCTACGAGCAGTACTTC.

The J gene is TRBJ2-7, the V gene TRBV15; 8 nucleotides agree with TRBD1. CDR1 is LNHNV, CDR2 YYDKDF, per germline (reference sequence). CDR3 length: 14 residues. V was clipped by 2 bases and J by 10 bases; unmatched bases: 10. This CDR3 reads CATSRPGTGMSQYF. The DNA of the CDR3 is TGTGCCACCAGCAGACCCGGGACAGGTATGAGCCAGTACTTC.

This clonotype was counted many times. The chain carries TRBV6-5 and TRBJ2-7, with 10 bases lining up with TRBD2. J gave up 2 bases and V 6 bases, and 7 bases lay outside the gene matches. Germline-derived CDR1 and CDR2 are MNHEY and SVGAGI. The CDR3 has 15 residues. As DNA, the CDR3 is TGTGCCAGCAGACCTAGCGGGAGTTTCCCCTACGAGCAGTACTTC. Its translation: CASRPSGSFPYEQYF.

The table lists this clonotype with many counts. The rearrangement uses TRBV7-6 and TRBJ2-2; D is tentatively TRBD1 or TRBD2 (5 bases each). The V gene's germline CDR1 is SGHVS and CDR2 FNYEAQ. V was clipped by 5 bases and J by 6 bases, with 13 bases between them. The CDR3 totals 14 residues. CDR3 protein: CASSRPRGAGELFF. Written as DNA, the CDR3 is TGTGCCAGCAGCCGTCCTCGAGGGGCCGGGGAGCTGTTTTTT. Full variable domain (outside the CDR3, taken from reference TRBV7-6 and TRBJ2-2): GAGVSQSPRYKVTKRGQDVALRCDPISGHVSLYWYRQALGQGPEFLTYFNYEAQQDKSGLPNDRFSAERPEGSISTLTIQRTEQRDSAMYRCASSRPRGAGELFFGEGSRLTVL.

This clonotype was counted a few times. The chain employs TRBV6-1 and TRBJ1-6; tentative D call: TRBD1 (6 bases). The V gene's germline CDR1 is MNHNS and CDR2 SASEGT. Trimming cost V 7 bases and J 9 bases, with 28 bases left between them. The CDR3 is made up of 18 amino acids. CDR3 amino acids: CASISTRTGARFTSPLHF. The CDR3 coding sequence is TGTGCCAGCATCTCGACTAGGACGGGGGCGAGGTTTACTTCACCCCTCCACTTT.

In this sample, this clonotype turned up many times. The V call is TRBV5-1, the J call TRBJ2-1; 11 nucleotides align to TRBD2. V shed 4 bases and J 4 bases; nucleotides not matched to a gene: 7. CDR1 and CDR2 from the germline V gene are SGHRS and YFSETQ. The CDR3 extends over 16 amino acids. The CDR3 loop reads CASSLDLAGGYNEQFF. CDR3 DNA: TGCGCCAGCAGCCTGGATCTAGCGGGAGGTTACAATGAGCAGTTCTTC.

This clonotype was observed at least ten times. The V call is TRBV5-1, the J call TRBJ2-2; TRBD2 agrees at 9 bases. J gave up 1 base and V 4 bases, and 5 bases lay outside the gene matches. Germline CDR1 and CDR2: SGHRS and YFSETQ. The CDR3 totals 16 residues. The CDR3 DNA sequence: TGCGCCAGCAGCACCGGGACTAGCAGGAACACCGGGGAGCTGTTTTTT. Translating gives CASSTGTSRNTGELFF.

This clonotype was picked up many times. Sequence at one end of the junction differs from germline and may be a read error. The chain joins TRBV4-1 to TRBJ1-1; D is possibly TRBD1 (5 bases). CDR1 is MGHRA, CDR2 YSYEKL, per germline. CDR3 length: 14 amino acids. CDR3 coding DNA: TGCGCCAGCAGACAAGGGGATATGAACACTGAAGCTTTCTTT. Translation: CASRQGDMNTEAFF.

This clonotype turned up a few times. The junction shows a germline mismatch at one end, possibly a read error. The chain has TRBV29-1 and TRBJ2-5; 7 bases align to TRBD1. The V gene's germline CDR1 is SQVTM and CDR2 ANQGSEA. The CDR3 sequence is 11 residues long. CDR3 protein: CSVDREKTQYF. The CDR3 DNA reads as TGCAGTGTTGACAGGGAAAAGACCCAGTACTTC.

In this sample, this clonotype turned up a few times. The chain has TRBV9 and TRBJ2-3, with a possible D match to TRBD1 (7 bases). This CDR3 spans 15 amino acids. The V end lost 4 bases, the J end lost 4 bases, and 16 bases lay between the germline ends. Germline CDR1 reads SGDLS; CDR2 reads YYNGEE. The CDR3 protein is CASSSQGGLPDTQYF. CDR3 coding DNA: TGTGCCAGCAGCTCCCAGGGGGGCCTCCCAGATACGCAGTATTTT.

This clonotype was recorded at least ten times. The V and J genes are TRBV5-1 and TRBJ2-1; the match to TRBD2 covers 8 bases. The CDR3 has 15 residues. The germline gives CDR1 SGHRS, CDR2 YFSETQ. V lost 4 bases, J lost 8 bases, and 11 bases stayed unmatched. CDR3 sequence (DNA): TGCGCCAGCAGCGAAGCGGGAGAGCCTTGGGATGAGCAGTTCTTC. Protein sequence: CASSEAGEPWDEQFF.

This clonotype was detected ten times or more. This rearrangement joins TRBV30 to TRBJ2-3; D not certain. The CDR3 spans 13 residues. The V gene's germline CDR1 is GTSNPN and CDR2 SVGIG (reference sequence). Trimming shortened V by 3 bases and J by 1 base, and 8 bases separated the two germline ends. The chain's CDR3 is CAWRGPGTDTQYF. The CDR3 DNA is TGTGCCTGGAGGGGCCCGGGCACAGATACGCAGTATTTT. Variable domain in full (rest from reference TRBV30 and TRBJ2-3): SQTIHQWPATLVQPVGSPLSLECTVEGTSNPNLYWYRQAAGRGLQLLFYSVGIGQISSEVPQNLSASRPQDRQFILSSKKLLLSDSGFYLCAWRGPGTDTQYFGPGTRLTVL.

The sample holds many counts of this clonotype. CDR3 in amino acids: CATSDFEASGSRYF. The CDR3 bases are TGTGCCACCAGTGATTTTGAAGCTAGCGGGAGTCGGTATTTT. The rearrangement uses TRBV24-1 and TRBJ2-3; 10 bases fit TRBD2. CDR1 is KGHDR, CDR2 SFDVKD, per germline. The V segment lost 1 base and the J segment 14 bases; nucleotides outside the gene matches: 8. The CDR3 totals 14 residues.

This chain links TRBV21-1 with TRBJ1-2; the table's D gene call, TRBD1, was not cross checked with the DNA. TRBV21-1 is flagged as a pseudogene. This CDR3 is built from 13 residues. CDR3 loop: CASSKDRGHGYTF. The DNA of the CDR3 is TGTGCCAGCAGCAAGGACAGGGGGCATGGCTACACCTTC.

This clonotype was detected only a few times. The genes are TRBV25-1 and TRBJ2-7, with 8 positions matching TRBD1. Trimming removed 5 bases from V and 3 bases from J; junction bases left unmatched: 9. Germline-derived CDR1 and CDR2 are MGHDK and SYGVNS. The CDR3 covers 15 residues. In DNA, the CDR3 is TGTGCCAGCAGTCCCTCCAACAGGGGGGACTACGAGCAGTACTTC. Amino acid sequence: CASSPSNRGDYEQYF.

The V call is TRBV5-1, the J call TRBJ2-1; 8 positions agree with TRBD1. V was pared by 0 bases and J by 0 bases, with 8 bases of the junction left unmatched. This CDR3 region has 18 residues. Germline CDR1 SGHRS, CDR2 YFSETQ. CDR3 sequence: CASSLEVDRGFSYNEQFF. The CDR3 coding sequence is TGCGCCAGCAGCTTGGAGGTCGACAGGGGATTCTCCTACAATGAGCAGTTCTTC.

This clonotype was found many times. V gene TRBV5-1 combines with J gene TRBJ2-4; the match to TRBD1 covers 8 bases. The CDR3 is made up of 15 amino acids. Per the germline V gene, CDR1 is SGHRS and CDR2 is YFSETQ. V gave up 0 bases and J gave up 9 bases; unmatched junction bases: 8. CDR3 residues: CASSLGQGAMRIQYF. The CDR3 DNA reads as TGCGCCAGCAGCTTGGGTCAGGGGGCGATGCGCATTCAGTACTTC.

The chain uses TRBV5-1 and TRBJ2-7; D may be TRBD2 (6 bases). This CDR3 contains 14 residues. Germline CDR1 is SGHRS and CDR2 is YFSETQ. Trimming took off 7 bases at V and 3 bases at J, with 17 bases between the two ends. CDR3 sequence reads: CASAPSGVGYEQYF. The CDR3 nucleotides read TGCGCCAGCGCACCTTCGGGAGTAGGCTACGAGCAGTACTTC.

This clonotype turned up a few times. The V gene is TRBV27, the J gene TRBJ1-2; weak D call: TRBD1 (5 bases). CDR1 and CDR2 from the germline V gene are MNHEY and SMNVEV (reference sequence). The CDR3 spans 13 residues. The V gene lost 8 bases and the J gene lost 8 bases, with 18 bases spanning the gap. CDR3 sequence (DNA): TGTGCCAGCGGCCGGGGCAGGGATGCCGGCTACACCTTC. Translating it yields CASGRGRDAGYTF.

This clonotype appeared many times. The chain is built from TRBV20-1 and TRBJ2-7; D is undetermined. The CDR3 runs 11 residues. The germline gives CDR1 DFQATT, CDR2 SNEGSKA (reference sequence). V lost 4 bases and J 3 bases, leaving 7 bases between the germline ends. Written as DNA, the CDR3 is TGCAGTGCTAAGGACGTCTACGAGCAGTACTTC. Its protein product is CSAKDVYEQYF.

This clonotype was observed a few times. This chain links TRBV5-1 with TRBJ1-4; 8 positions agree with TRBD1. The germline V gene has CDR1 SGHRS and CDR2 YFSETQ. The CDR3 runs to 14 residues. The V gene end was trimmed by 3 bases and the J gene end by 8 bases; junction bases not matched to a gene: 6. Here the CDR3 DNA reads TGCGCCAGCAGCTACGGACAGGGTAAAGAAAAACTGTTTTTT. Translating gives CASSYGQGKEKLFF.

There are a few counts of this clonotype. The chain's CDR3 is CASSRGTDGYTF. The CDR3 coding sequence is TGTGCCAGTAGTCGGGGGACGGATGGCTACACCTTC. The chain carries TRBV19 and TRBJ1-2, with a possible D match to TRBD1 (5 bases). The CDR3 runs 12 residues. The ends were cut back, 5 bases at V and 6 bases at J, with 10 bases in the middle. The germline CDR1 and CDR2 sequences are LNHDA and SQIVND (reference sequence).

The gene calls are TRBV15 and TRBJ2-1; the match to TRBD2 covers 7 bases. Germline CDR1 and CDR2: LNHNV and YYDKDF (reference sequence). The ends lost 0 bases at V and 14 bases at J; junction bases unmatched: 13. This CDR3 comprises 15 residues. CDR3 protein: CATSRDTSARKEKFF. The CDR3 region has the DNA TGTGCCACCAGCAGAGATACTAGCGCTCGGAAGGAGAAGTTCTTC.

A few counts support this clonotype. The chain is built from TRBV12-3 or TRBV12-4 and TRBJ1-5, with TRBD1 identical over 11 bases. Germline trimming cut 3 bases from V and 8 bases from J; bases unmatched to any gene: 3. This CDR3 region has 14 residues. Here the CDR3 DNA reads TGTGCCAGCAGTTTCGGACAGGGGGCAGAGCCCCAGCATTTT. It is translated as CASSFGQGAEPQHF.

The chain links TRBV29-1 to TRBJ2-5, with TRBD1 matching over 8 bases. This CDR3 comprises 15 residues. The germline V gene encodes CDR1 SQVTM and CDR2 ANQGSEA. The trim removed 6 bases at V and 8 bases at J, leaving 17 bases unmatched. CDR3 nucleotides: TGCAGCGTCAGGGGGCGGGACCCCTTCCAAGGAACCCAGTACTTC. It specifies CSVRGRDPFQGTQYF.